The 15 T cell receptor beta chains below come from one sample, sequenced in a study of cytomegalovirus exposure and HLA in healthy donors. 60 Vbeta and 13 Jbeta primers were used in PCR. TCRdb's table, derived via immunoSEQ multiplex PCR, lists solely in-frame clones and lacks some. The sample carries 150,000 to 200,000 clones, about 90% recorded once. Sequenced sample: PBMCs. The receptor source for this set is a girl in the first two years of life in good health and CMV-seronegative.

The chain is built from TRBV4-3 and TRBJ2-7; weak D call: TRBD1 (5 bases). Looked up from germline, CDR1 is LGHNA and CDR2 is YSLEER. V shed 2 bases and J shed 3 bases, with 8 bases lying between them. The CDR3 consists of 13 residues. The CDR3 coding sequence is TGCGCCAGCAGCCAAAGCAGGGTCTACGAGCAGTACTTC. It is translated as CASSQSRVYEQYF.

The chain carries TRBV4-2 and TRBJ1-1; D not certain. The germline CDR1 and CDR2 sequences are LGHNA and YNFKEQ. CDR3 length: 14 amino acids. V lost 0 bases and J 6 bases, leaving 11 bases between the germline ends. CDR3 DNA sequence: TGTGCCAGCAGCCAAGAGCGGGGTCGGGCTGAAGCTTTCTTT. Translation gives CASSQERGRAEAFF.

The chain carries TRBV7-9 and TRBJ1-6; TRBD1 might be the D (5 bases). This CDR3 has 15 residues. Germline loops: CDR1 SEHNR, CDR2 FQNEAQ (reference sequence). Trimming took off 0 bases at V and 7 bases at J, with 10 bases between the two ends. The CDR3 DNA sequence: TGTGCCAGCAGCTTAGCGAGTGCAGGGAATTCACCCCTCCACTTT. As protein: CASSLASAGNSPLHF.

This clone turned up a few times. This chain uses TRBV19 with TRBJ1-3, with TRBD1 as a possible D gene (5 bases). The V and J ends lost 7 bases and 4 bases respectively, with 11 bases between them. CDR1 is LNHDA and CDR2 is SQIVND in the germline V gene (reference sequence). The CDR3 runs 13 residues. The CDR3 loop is CASTRTLGNTIYF. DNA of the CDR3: TGTGCCAGTACCAGGACACTCGGAAACACCATATATTTT.

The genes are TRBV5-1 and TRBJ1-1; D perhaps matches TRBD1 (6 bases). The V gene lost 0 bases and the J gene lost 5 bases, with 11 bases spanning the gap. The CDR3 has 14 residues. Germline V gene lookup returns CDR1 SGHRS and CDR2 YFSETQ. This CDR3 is CASSLALGGTEAFF. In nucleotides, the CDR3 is TGCGCCAGCAGCTTGGCCCTAGGGGGTACTGAAGCTTTCTTT.

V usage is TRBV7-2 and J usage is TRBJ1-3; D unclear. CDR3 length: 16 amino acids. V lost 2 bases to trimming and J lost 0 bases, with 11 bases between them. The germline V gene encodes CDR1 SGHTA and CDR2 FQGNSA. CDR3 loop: CASSLREFYSGNTIYF. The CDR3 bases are TGTGCCAGCAGCTTAAGGGAGTTCTACTCTGGAAACACCATATATTTT.

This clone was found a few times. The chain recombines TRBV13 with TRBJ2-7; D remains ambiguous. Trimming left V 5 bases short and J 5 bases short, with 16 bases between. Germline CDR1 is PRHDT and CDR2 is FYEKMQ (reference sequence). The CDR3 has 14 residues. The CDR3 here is CASSPRPRFDEQYF. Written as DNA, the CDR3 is TGTGCCAGCAGCCCGCGCCCTAGATTCGACGAGCAGTACTTC.

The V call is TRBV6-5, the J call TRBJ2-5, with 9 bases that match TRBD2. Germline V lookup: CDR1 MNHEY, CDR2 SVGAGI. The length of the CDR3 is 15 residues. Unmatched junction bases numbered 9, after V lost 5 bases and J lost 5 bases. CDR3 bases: TGTGCCAGCAGTCACATCGGGACTAGCAAGGAGACCCAGTACTTC. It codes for CASSHIGTSKETQYF.

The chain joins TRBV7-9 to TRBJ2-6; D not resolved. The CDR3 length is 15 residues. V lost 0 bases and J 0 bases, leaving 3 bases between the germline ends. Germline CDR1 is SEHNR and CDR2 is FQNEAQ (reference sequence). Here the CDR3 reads CASSLAYSGANVLTF. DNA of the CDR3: TGTGCCAGCAGCTTAGCGTACTCTGGGGCCAACGTCCTGACTTTC.

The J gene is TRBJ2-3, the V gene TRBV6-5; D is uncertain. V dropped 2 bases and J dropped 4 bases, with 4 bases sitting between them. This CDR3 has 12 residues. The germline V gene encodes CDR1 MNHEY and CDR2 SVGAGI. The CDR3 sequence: CASSYGPDTQYF. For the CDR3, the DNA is TGTGCCAGCAGTTACGGGCCAGATACGCAGTATTTT.

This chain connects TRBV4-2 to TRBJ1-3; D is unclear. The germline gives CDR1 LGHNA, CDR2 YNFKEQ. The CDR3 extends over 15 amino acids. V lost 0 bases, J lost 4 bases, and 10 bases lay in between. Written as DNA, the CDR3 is TGTGCCAGCAGCCAAGATTGGTCCCAGGGAAACACCATATATTTT. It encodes CASSQDWSQGNTIYF.

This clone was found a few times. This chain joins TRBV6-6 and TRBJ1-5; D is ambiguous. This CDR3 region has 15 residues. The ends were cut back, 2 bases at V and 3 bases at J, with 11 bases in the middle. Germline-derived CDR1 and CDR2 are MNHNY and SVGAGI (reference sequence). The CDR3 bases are TGTGCCAGCAGTTACGCGCCGAGGCCCAATCAGCCCCAGCATTTT. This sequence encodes CASSYAPRPNQPQHF.

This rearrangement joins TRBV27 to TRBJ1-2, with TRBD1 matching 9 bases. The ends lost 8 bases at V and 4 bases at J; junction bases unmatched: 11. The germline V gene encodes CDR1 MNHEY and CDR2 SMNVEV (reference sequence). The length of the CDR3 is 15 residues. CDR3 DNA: TGTGCCAGCGGAACAGGGGGCACAGGGGTCTATGGCTACACCTTC. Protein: CASGTGGTGVYGYTF.

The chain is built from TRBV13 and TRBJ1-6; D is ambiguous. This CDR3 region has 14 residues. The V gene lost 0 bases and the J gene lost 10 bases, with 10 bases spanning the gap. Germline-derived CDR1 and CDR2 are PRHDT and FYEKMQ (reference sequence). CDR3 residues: CASSLGLTRSPLHF. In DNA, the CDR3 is TGTGCCAGCAGCTTAGGCCTAACCCGGTCACCCCTCCACTTT.

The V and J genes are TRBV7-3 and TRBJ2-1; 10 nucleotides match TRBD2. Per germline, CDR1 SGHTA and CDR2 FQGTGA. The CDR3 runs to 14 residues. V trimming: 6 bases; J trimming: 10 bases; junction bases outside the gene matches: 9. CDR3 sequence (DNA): TGTGCCAGCAGGATGAAAGCGGGAGGGTCCGAGCAGTTCTTC. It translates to CASRMKAGGSEQFF.